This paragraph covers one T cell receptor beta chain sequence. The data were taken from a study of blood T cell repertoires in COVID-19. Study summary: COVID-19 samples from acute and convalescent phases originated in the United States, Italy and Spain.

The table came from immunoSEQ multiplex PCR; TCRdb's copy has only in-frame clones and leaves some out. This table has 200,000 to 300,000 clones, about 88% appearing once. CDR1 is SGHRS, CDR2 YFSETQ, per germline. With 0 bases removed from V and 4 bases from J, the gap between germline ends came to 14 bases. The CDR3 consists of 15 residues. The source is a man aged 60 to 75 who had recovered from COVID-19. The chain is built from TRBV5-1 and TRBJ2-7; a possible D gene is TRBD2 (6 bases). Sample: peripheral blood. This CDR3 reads CASSLVEGLGYEQYF. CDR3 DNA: TGCGCCAGCAGCTTGGTGGAGGGTTTAGGATACGAGCAGTACTTC.